The 25 T cell receptor beta chains in this list originate from one sample, sequenced in a study of blood T cells in healthy people across ages. With a J-beta primer mix and a sample-barcoded 5' primer, a second PCR ran 7 to 11 cycles. TCRdb passed the 5' RACE reads through MiXCR, listing each CDR3 protein once. The data hold some 920,000 distinct CDR3 sequences, with roughly half observed a single time. The sequenced material came from blood. The receptors were sampled from an older woman in good health.

The chain couples TRBV7-2 to TRBJ1-2; D is perhaps TRBD1 (5 bases). Germline CDR1 SGHTA, CDR2 FQGNSA. The CDR3 runs to 15 residues. Trimming pared 6 bases from V and 6 bases from J, leaving 20 bases between. The CDR3 DNA follows: TGTGCCAGCAGTAGAAGACCGACGGGGGTTGATGGCTACACCTTC. Protein: CASSRRPTGVDGYTF.

The chain has TRBV28 and TRBJ2-7, with D unclear. The CDR3 has 13 amino acids. Germline CDR1 is MDHEN and CDR2 is SYDVKM. Deletions cut 9 bases from V and 3 bases from J, with 15 bases between. DNA of the CDR3: TGTGCCAGTGGGCCACCTAATCACTACGAGCAGTACTTC. Protein sequence: CASGPPNHYEQYF.

The rearrangement links TRBV20-1 to TRBJ1-2, with D unclear. Looked up from germline, CDR1 is DFQATT and CDR2 is SNEGSKA (reference sequence). This CDR3 is 13 amino acids long. Trimming took off 0 bases at V and 2 bases at J, with 7 bases between the two ends. The DNA for the CDR3 is TGCAGTGCTAGAGATCACTGGAACTATGGCTACACCTTC. This gives the protein CSARDHWNYGYTF.

V and J are TRBV20-1 and TRBJ2-7, with a weak D call TRBD1 (6 bases). The CDR3 runs to 16 residues. The germline V and J ends were trimmed by 0 bases and 0 bases, with 15 bases remaining between them. Per germline, CDR1 DFQATT and CDR2 SNEGSKA (reference sequence). The CDR3 region is CSARDPQGPSSYEQYF. CDR3 DNA: TGCAGTGCTAGAGATCCTCAGGGGCCGAGCTCCTACGAGCAGTACTTC.

The chain couples TRBV20-1 to TRBJ1-2; the D is unclear. V was pared by 4 bases and J by 5 bases, with 11 bases between. CDR1 DFQATT and CDR2 SNEGSKA come from the germline V gene (reference sequence). This CDR3 is 12 amino acids long. CDR3: CSANRVVYGYTF. CDR3 DNA sequence: TGCAGTGCTAACCGGGTCGTATATGGCTACACCTTC.

V usage is TRBV20-1 and J usage is TRBJ2-7; D is undetermined. Germline CDR1 is DFQATT and CDR2 is SNEGSKA (reference sequence). V lost 0 bases, J lost 7 bases, and 7 bases lay in between. The CDR3 spans 11 residues. CDR3 coding DNA: TGCAGTGCTAGAGATCGCCTTGAGCAGTACTTC. Amino acid sequence: CSARDRLEQYF.

The rearrangement links TRBV5-5 to TRBJ2-3, with D possibly TRBD2 on 6 matching bases. The germline V gene has CDR1 SGHKS and CDR2 YYEKEE (reference sequence). V gave up 0 bases and J gave up 1 base, with 12 bases separating them. The CDR3 contains 16 residues. CDR3: CASSLVLSGGTDTQYF. The CDR3 bases are TGTGCCAGCAGCTTGGTCCTATCGGGGGGCACAGATACGCAGTATTTT.

The chain is built from TRBV20-1 and TRBJ1-2; TRBD1 aligns across 8 bases. The CDR3 is made up of 17 amino acids. In germline, CDR1 is DFQATT, CDR2 SNEGSKA (reference sequence). V dropped 0 bases and J dropped 1; count of bases not matched to a gene: 10. CDR3 DNA sequence: TGCAGTGCTAGAGAGGCAGGGACAGGATACATTAACTATGGCTACACCTTC. This codes for CSAREAGTGYINYGYTF.

V and J are TRBV7-8 and TRBJ1-2, with unresolved D. This CDR3 is built from 17 residues. Germline values: CDR1 SGHVS, CDR2 FQNEAQ. Trimming stripped 7 bases from V and 2 bases from J, with 23 bases between. DNA for the CDR3: TGTGCCAGCACAATGGGGAGCCCGTCAATGGAAAACTATGGCTACACCTTC. Amino acids: CASTMGSPSMENYGYTF.

The chain has TRBV18 and TRBJ2-5; D possibly corresponds to TRBD1 (5 bases). Germline loops: CDR1 KGHSH, CDR2 LQKENI. Trimming shortened V by 5 bases and J by 4 bases, and 5 bases separated the two germline ends. This CDR3 spans 11 amino acids. CDR3 nucleotide sequence: TGTGCCAGCTCAGGGGCAGAGACCCAGTACTTC. Translated: CASSGAETQYF. The full variable domain, its missing parts supplied by reference TRBV18 and TRBJ2-5, is NAGVMQNPRHLVRRRGQEARLRCSPMKGHSHVYWYRQLPEEGLKFMVYLQKENIIDESGMPKERFSAEFPKEGPSILRIQQVVRGDSAAYFCASSGAETQYFGPGTRLLVL.

The chain combines TRBV14 with TRBJ2-7, with 7 bases aligning to TRBD2. The V gene's germline CDR1 is SGHDN and CDR2 FVKESK. The CDR3 extends over 15 amino acids. Unmatched junction bases numbered 8, after V lost 4 bases and J lost 2 bases. The CDR3 is CASSRIPSGTYEQYF. The CDR3 DNA sequence: TGTGCCAGCAGCCGAATACCTAGCGGTACCTACGAGCAGTACTTC.

The chain couples TRBV20-1 to TRBJ1-1; no clear D. The CDR3 is 15 amino acids. V dropped 3 bases and J dropped 1 base, with 15 bases sitting between them. The V gene's germline CDR1 is DFQATT and CDR2 SNEGSKA (reference sequence). CDR3 nucleotides: TGCAGTGCTAGTTGGGTCCTCCGAGGGAACACTGAAGCTTTCTTT. Encoded protein: CSASWVLRGNTEAFF.

The chain is built from TRBV7-2 and TRBJ2-5; 7 bases are a match to TRBD1. V was pared by 5 bases and J by 2 bases, with 5 bases of the junction left unmatched. CDR3 length: 14 amino acids. Germline CDR1 is SGHTA and CDR2 is FQGNSA. The CDR3 region is CASSNRQGQETQYF. CDR3 in DNA: TGTGCCAGCAGCAATCGACAGGGACAAGAGACCCAGTACTTC.

The V call is TRBV7-2, the J call TRBJ2-3; D is possibly TRBD2 (6 bases). The CDR3 sequence is 14 residues long. Germline lookup yields CDR1 SGHTA and CDR2 FQGNSA. The ends were cut back, 2 bases at V and 3 bases at J, with 9 bases in the middle. The CDR3 DNA sequence: TGTGCCAGCAGCTTATTGGGGACTACAGATACGCAGTATTTT. It codes for CASSLLGTTDTQYF. The full variable domain, with the rest looked up from reference TRBV7-2 and TRBJ2-3, is GAGVSQSPSNKVTEKGKDVELRCDPISGHTALYWYRQSLGQGLEFLIYFQGNSAPDKSGLPSDRFSAERTGGSVSTLTIQRTQQEDSAVYLCASSLLGTTDTQYFGPGTRLTVL.

The V call is TRBV6-2 or TRBV6-3, the J call TRBJ2-3, with TRBD2 matching 11 bases. Losses at the gene ends were 8 bases for V and 5 bases for J; bases not matched to a gene: 6. Germline lookup yields CDR1 MNHEY and CDR2 SVGEGT. The CDR3 is 14 residues long. CDR3 nucleotide sequence: TGTGCCAGCGGTCTAGCGGGAGGAAGAGATACGCAGTATTTT. The encoded protein is CASGLAGGRDTQYF.

This clonotype was picked up a small number of times. The genes are TRBV29-1 and TRBJ2-7, with D hard to call. CDR1 is SQVTM, CDR2 ANQGSEA, per germline. V was clipped by 8 bases and J by 3 bases, with 26 bases between them. The CDR3 is 16 residues long. The CDR3: CSPEDGRRQPYYEQYF. As DNA, the CDR3 is TGCAGCCCTGAAGATGGTAGGAGACAACCATACTACGAGCAGTACTTC.

The V gene is TRBV3-1, the J gene TRBJ2-3, with 9 bases aligning to TRBD2. Germline values: CDR1 LGHDT, CDR2 YNNKEL (reference sequence). V shed 6 bases and J 4 bases; nucleotides not matched to a gene: 11. This CDR3 is 16 amino acids long. CDR3: CASRNQPGLAADTQYF. Here the CDR3 DNA reads TGTGCCAGCAGAAATCAACCGGGACTAGCAGCAGATACGCAGTATTTT.

The chain has TRBV6-5 and TRBJ2-7; TRBD1 matches at 12 bases. There are 15 residues in the CDR3. Germline loops: CDR1 MNHEY, CDR2 SVGAGI. Germline trimming cut 5 bases from V and 5 bases from J; bases unmatched to any gene: 7. Here the CDR3 reads CASSRDRGRVNEQYF. CDR3 nucleotides: TGTGCCAGCAGTCGGGACAGGGGGCGCGTCAACGAGCAGTACTTC.

The chain couples TRBV7-2 to TRBJ2-3; D is unclear. In germline, CDR1 is SGHTA, CDR2 FQGNSA. The CDR3 length is 15 residues. V was clipped by 5 bases and J by 0 bases, with 12 bases between them. The CDR3 DNA reads TGTGCCAGCAGCCATGGTGGTATGAGCACAGATACGCAGTATTTT. It encodes CASSHGGMSTDTQYF.

The V gene is TRBV6-2 or TRBV6-3, the J gene TRBJ2-3; 8 bases map to TRBD2. The V gene end was trimmed by 5 bases and the J gene end by 6 bases; junction bases not matched to a gene: 13. Germline CDR1 is MNHEY and CDR2 is SVGEGT. The CDR3 totals 16 residues. In DNA form, the CDR3 reads TGTGCCAGCAGTAACGGACTAGCCCGGGATGTCGATACGCAGTATTTT. Residues: CASSNGLARDVDTQYF.

CDR3 DNA sequence: TGTGCCAGCAGCTGGCAGAAGGCAGAGTACTATGGCTACACCTTC. Protein product: CASSWQKAEYYGYTF. The chain employs TRBV5-6 and TRBJ1-2; no reliable D call. Germline CDR1 and CDR2: SGHDT and YYEEEE. V lost 3 bases and J lost 3, with 15 bases in between. This CDR3 has 15 amino acids.

This clonotype was seen ten or more times. The chain joins TRBV4-2 to TRBJ1-2; TRBD1 might be the D (5 bases). V lost 1 base to trimming and J lost 0 bases, with 9 bases between them. CDR1 is LGHNA and CDR2 is YNFKEQ in the germline V gene. The CDR3 loop spans 15 amino acids. This chain's CDR3 is CASSQAAGTNYGYTF. The CDR3 bases are TGTGCCAGCAGCCAAGCTGCAGGGACTAACTATGGCTACACCTTC.

This clonotype has a handful of counts. The V gene is TRBV20-1, the J gene TRBJ2-1; 14 nucleotides align to TRBD2. With V trimmed by 0 bases and J by 9 bases, 7 bases remained unmatched. Germline CDR1 is DFQATT and CDR2 is SNEGSKA (reference sequence). CDR3 size: 16 residues. CDR3 sequence reads: CSARDLTSGRGIEQFF. The DNA of the CDR3 is TGCAGTGCTAGAGATCTGACTAGCGGGAGGGGAATTGAGCAGTTCTTC.

This chain connects TRBV5-1 to TRBJ2-2, with 8 bases fitting TRBD2. The ends lost 1 base at V and 7 bases at J; junction bases unmatched: 12. The CDR3 spans 17 residues. The germline V gene encodes CDR1 SGHRS and CDR2 YFSETQ. In nucleotides, the CDR3 is TGCGCCAGCAGCTTGAGGAGCGGGAGTGATCTAGGCGGGGAGCTGTTTTTT. As protein: CASSLRSGSDLGGELFF.

The J gene is TRBJ1-2, the V gene TRBV20-1; D is possibly TRBD1 (6 bases). This CDR3 has 14 residues. V lost 1 base and J 4 bases, leaving 13 bases between the germline ends. The germline V gene has CDR1 DFQATT and CDR2 SNEGSKA (reference sequence). In DNA, the CDR3 is TGCAGTGCTAGAGTCATGCAGGGGACCTATGGCTACACCTTC. It codes for CSARVMQGTYGYTF.